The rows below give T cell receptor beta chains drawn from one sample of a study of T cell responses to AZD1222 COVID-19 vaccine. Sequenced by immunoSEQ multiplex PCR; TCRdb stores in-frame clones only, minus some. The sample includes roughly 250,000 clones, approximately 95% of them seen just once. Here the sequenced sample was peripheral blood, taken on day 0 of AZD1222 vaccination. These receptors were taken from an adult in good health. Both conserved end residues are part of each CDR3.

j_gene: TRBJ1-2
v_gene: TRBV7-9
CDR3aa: CASSLPQGGYTF

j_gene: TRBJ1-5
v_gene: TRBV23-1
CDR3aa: CASSQSLEGCLPQHF

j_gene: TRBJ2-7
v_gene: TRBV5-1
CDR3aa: CASSLGPGQSSYEQYF

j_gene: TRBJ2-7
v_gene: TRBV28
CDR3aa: CASSFGTLPSYEQYF

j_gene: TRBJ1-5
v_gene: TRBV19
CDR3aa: CASRGRNQPQHF

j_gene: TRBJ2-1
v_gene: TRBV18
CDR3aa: CASSPTLNEQFF

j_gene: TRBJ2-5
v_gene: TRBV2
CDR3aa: CASSDLLAGGLETQYF

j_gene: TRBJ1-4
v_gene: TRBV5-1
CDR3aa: CASSLAPPGTHEKLFF

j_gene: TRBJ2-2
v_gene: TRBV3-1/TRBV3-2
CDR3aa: CASSPQTKLPPAGELFF

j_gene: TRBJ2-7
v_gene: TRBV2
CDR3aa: CASLRDVAYEQYF

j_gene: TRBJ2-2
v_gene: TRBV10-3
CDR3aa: CAISESTPRAGELFF

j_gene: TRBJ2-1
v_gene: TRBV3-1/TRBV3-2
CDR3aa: CASSHSSGEQFF

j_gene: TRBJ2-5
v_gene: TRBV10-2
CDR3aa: CASSESMAGAGETQYF

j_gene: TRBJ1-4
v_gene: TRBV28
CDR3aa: CASSSTNEKLFF

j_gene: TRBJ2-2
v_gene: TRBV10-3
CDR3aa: CAISGENTGELFF

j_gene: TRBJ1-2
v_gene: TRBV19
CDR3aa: CASSIVGPSYGYTF

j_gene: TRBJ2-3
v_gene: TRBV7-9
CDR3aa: CASSFPLRASTDTQYF

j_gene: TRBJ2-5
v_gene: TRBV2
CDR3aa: CASSEATGWGTQYF

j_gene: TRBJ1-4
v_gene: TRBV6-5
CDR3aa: CASRNPGGGEKLFF

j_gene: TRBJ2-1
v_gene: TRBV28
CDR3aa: CASSLDSYNEQFF

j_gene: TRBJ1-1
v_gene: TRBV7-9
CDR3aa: CASSLLQGGAFF

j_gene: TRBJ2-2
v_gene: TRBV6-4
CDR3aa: CARDRGAGELFF

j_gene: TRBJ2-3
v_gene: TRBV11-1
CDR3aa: CASSKPRGPAPDTQYF

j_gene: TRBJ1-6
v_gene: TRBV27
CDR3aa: CASAEAGGLYTLHF

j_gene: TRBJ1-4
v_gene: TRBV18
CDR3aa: CASSPRPATNEKLFF

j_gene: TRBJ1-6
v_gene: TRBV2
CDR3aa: CASSDGPTLHF

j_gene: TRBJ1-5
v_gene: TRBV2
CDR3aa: CASSGATNSNQPQHF

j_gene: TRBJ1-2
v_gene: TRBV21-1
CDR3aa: CASRGTDLPNYGYTF

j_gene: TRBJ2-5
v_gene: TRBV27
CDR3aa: CASSPGTSGRETQYF

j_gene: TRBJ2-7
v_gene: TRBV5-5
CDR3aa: CASSLTAYEQYF

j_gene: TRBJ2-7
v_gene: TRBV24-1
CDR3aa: CATSDSGQATYEQYF

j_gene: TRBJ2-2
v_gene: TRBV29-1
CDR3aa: CSVLSGRPTGELFF

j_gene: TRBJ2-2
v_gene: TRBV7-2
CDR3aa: CASSLAIPGRGELFF

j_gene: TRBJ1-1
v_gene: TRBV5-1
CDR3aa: CASREGTLGTEAFF

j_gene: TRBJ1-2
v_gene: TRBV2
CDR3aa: CASSELGGQSYGYTF

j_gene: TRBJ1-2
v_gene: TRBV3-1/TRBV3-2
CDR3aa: CASSQITGTHYGYTF

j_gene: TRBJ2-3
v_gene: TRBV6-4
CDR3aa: CASGAGHTDTQYF

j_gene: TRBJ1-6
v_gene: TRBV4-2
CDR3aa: CASSQANSPLHF

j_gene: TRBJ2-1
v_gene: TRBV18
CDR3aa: CASSPGLSIVANEQFF

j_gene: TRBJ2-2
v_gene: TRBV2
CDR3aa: CASSLGPHRELFF